Described below is a single TCR beta chain sequence and its context. The antigen remains unidentified. Second-dose intervals of approximately 4 or approximately 12 weeks were pooled. This record comes from a study of T cell responses to AZD1222 COVID-19 vaccine. TCRdb keeps only in-frame clones here, not all; method: immunoSEQ multiplex PCR. The sample contains 110,000 or so clones, 88% of which appear only once. This CDR3 contains 13 residues. Between the trimmed V and J ends, which lost 1 base and 8 bases, there was a span of 11 bases. Study-wide points: Targeting of unmutated variant regions was reportedly seen in nearly half of spike-specific TCRs. Two doses of AZD1222 preceded a rise in Spike-specific TCR breadth and depth. At baseline, just 5 or 6 AZD1222 recipients tested seropositive.

This clonotype was obtained from an adult who received the AZD1222 COVID-19 vaccine. V gene TRBV12-3 or TRBV12-4 combines with J gene TRBJ1-2; weak D call: TRBD1 (5 bases). Sequences were derived from peripheral blood, sampled 28 days after the second AZD1222 dose. Written as DNA, the CDR3 is TGTGCCAGCAGTTTAGAGCAGGGACGAGGCTACACCTTC. Translation: CASSLEQGRGYTF.